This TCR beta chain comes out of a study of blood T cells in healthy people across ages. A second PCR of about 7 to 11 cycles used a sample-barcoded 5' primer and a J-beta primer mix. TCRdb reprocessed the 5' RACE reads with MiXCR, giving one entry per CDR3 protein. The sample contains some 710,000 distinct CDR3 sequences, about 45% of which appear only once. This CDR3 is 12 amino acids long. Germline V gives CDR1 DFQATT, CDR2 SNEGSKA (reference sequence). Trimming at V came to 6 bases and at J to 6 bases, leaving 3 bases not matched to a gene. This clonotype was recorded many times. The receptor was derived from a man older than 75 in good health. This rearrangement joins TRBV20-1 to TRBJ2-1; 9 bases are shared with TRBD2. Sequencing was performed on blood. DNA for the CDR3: TGCAGTGCCGTAGCGGGAGCCAATGAGCAGTTCTTC. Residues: CSAVAGANEQFF.